The TCR beta chain under discussion was sequenced for a study of T cell responses to AZD1222 COVID-19 vaccine. The CDR3 loop spans 11 amino acids. Germline CDR1 is LNHDA and CDR2 is SQIVND (reference sequence). Between the trimmed V and J ends, which lost 4 bases and 3 bases, there was a span of 0 bases. The table came from immunoSEQ multiplex PCR; TCRdb's copy has only in-frame clones and leaves some out. The table shows fewer than 110,000 clones, with 90% to 95% occurring only once. V gene TRBV19 combines with J gene TRBJ2-2; no firm D call. This specimen consisted of peripheral blood, obtained on day 0 of AZD1222 vaccination. The receptor was isolated from an adult in good health. The DNA of the CDR3 is TGTGCCAGTAGTAACACCGGGGAGCTGTTTTTT. Residues: CASSNTGELFF.